Following are 25 T cell receptor beta chains from one sample sequenced in a study of blood T cell repertoires in COVID-19. Produced via immunoSEQ multiplex PCR; TCRdb's table is partial and in-frame only. The data show more than 250,000 clones, around 87% seen once. Sequences were obtained from PBMCs or T cells enriched from blood (not recorded which). These TCRs come from a woman between 25 and 40 years old who had recovered from COVID-19.

The chain links TRBV6-5 to TRBJ1-1; TRBD1 aligns across 8 bases. Germline CDR1 and CDR2: MNHEY and SVGAGI. The ends lost 5 bases at V and 4 bases at J; junction bases unmatched: 9. The CDR3 is 15 amino acids. CDR3 protein: CASSPHLDRGTEAFF. The CDR3, as DNA: TGTGCCAGCAGTCCACACCTAGACAGGGGCACTGAAGCTTTCTTT.

This clone was seen ten or more times. The chain is built from TRBV15 and TRBJ2-6; D not resolved. Trimming cost V 1 base and J 0 bases, with 4 bases left between them. Per the germline V gene, CDR1 is LNHNV and CDR2 is YYDKDF (reference sequence). This CDR3 has 15 residues. CDR3 in amino acids: CATSRALSGANVLTF. The DNA of the CDR3 is TGTGCCACCAGCAGAGCTCTCTCTGGGGCCAACGTCCTGACTTTC. The full variable domain, with the rest looked up from reference TRBV15 and TRBJ2-6, is DAMVIQNPRYQVTQFGKPVTLSCSQTLNHNVMYWYQQKSSQAPKLLFHYYDKDFNNEADTPDNFQSRRPNTSFCFLDIRSPGLGDTAMYLCATSRALSGANVLTFGAGSRLTVL.

The CDR3 DNA reads as TGTGCCAGCACCCCCAGGGCCTATAATTCACCCCTCCACTTT. Residues: CASTPRAYNSPLHF. V and J are TRBV2 and TRBJ1-6; the D gene is possibly TRBD1 (5 bases). The ends were cut back, 7 bases at V and 2 bases at J, with 9 bases in the middle. The CDR3 consists of 14 residues. CDR1 SNHLY and CDR2 FYNNEI come from the germline V gene.

The rearrangement uses TRBV4-3 and TRBJ1-2; D ambiguous. The germline V gene encodes CDR1 LGHNA and CDR2 YSLEER. V lost 0 bases and J lost 2, with 4 bases in between. CDR3 length equals 13 residues. The CDR3 nucleotides read TGCGCCAGCAGCCAAGACAGAAACTATGGCTACACCTTC. It codes for CASSQDRNYGYTF.

The chain employs TRBV2 and TRBJ1-4; weak D call: TRBD1 (5 bases). The CDR3 loop spans 13 amino acids. V was cut by 7 bases and J by 6 bases, with 12 bases left in between. Per the germline V gene, CDR1 is SNHLY and CDR2 is FYNNEI. CDR3 loop: CASNGGAHEKLFF. DNA of the CDR3: TGTGCCAGCAATGGTGGGGCCCATGAAAAACTGTTTTTT.

The genes are TRBV10-3 and TRBJ1-6; TRBD1 matches at 8 bases. The CDR3 sequence is 16 residues long. Trimming took 0 bases from V and 6 from J; bases not matched to a gene: 4. CDR1 and CDR2 from the germline V gene are ENHRY and SYGVKD. The CDR3 loop reads CAISESNDRGNSPLHF. Here the CDR3 DNA reads TGTGCCATCAGTGAGTCCAATGACAGGGGTAATTCACCCCTCCACTTT.

The chain combines TRBV2 with TRBJ2-2, with D possibly TRBD1 on 5 matching bases. CDR1 SNHLY and CDR2 FYNNEI come from the germline V gene. V was shortened by 0 bases and J by 6 bases, with 14 bases between the two germline ends. The CDR3 has 16 residues. The CDR3 DNA sequence: TGTGCCAGCAGTGAAGCGACAGATTGGGTCGCCGGGGAGCTGTTTTTT. Protein sequence: CASSEATDWVAGELFF.

CDR3: CAWSVSSYEQYF. The CDR3 coding sequence is TGTGCCTGGAGCGTCTCGTCCTACGAGCAGTACTTC. The chain combines TRBV30 with TRBJ2-7; D unresolved. V lost 3 bases, J lost 1 base, and 7 bases lay in between. From germline, CDR1 is GTSNPN and CDR2 SVGIG (reference sequence). The CDR3 contains 12 residues.

This chain joins TRBV6-6 and TRBJ2-3, with D maybe TRBD2 (6 bases). The CDR3 runs 13 residues. The ends were cut back, 2 bases at V and 5 bases at J, with 8 bases in the middle. Germline V CDR1 and CDR2: MNHNY, SVGAGI (reference sequence). Here the CDR3 reads CASSYGGLDTQYF. CDR3 nucleotide sequence: TGTGCCAGCAGTTACGGGGGGTTAGATACGCAGTATTTT.

The chain has TRBV2 and TRBJ1-5, with D possibly TRBD1 on 5 matching bases. Trimming took 5 bases from V and 6 from J, leaving 14 bases between them. Germline V gene sequence: CDR1 SNHLY, CDR2 FYNNEI. The length of the CDR3 is 14 residues. The CDR3 here is CASSPEQGGQPQHF. The CDR3 region has the DNA TGTGCCAGCAGTCCCGAGCAGGGCGGTCAGCCCCAGCATTTT.

The chain combines TRBV5-1 with TRBJ2-1; D ambiguous. This CDR3 is built from 13 residues. Germline CDR1 reads SGHRS; CDR2 reads YFSETQ. Deletions cut 4 bases from V and 8 bases from J, with 13 bases between. The CDR3 DNA reads as TGCGCCAGCAGCGTACTCTCATCGGATGAGCAGTTCTTC. It translates to CASSVLSSDEQFF.

This clone has more than one count but fewer than ten. Other DNA sequences of this sample code for an identical CDR3. V gene TRBV7-2 combines with J gene TRBJ2-7, with D possibly matching TRBD1 (6 bases). Trimming took 1 base from V and 0 from J, leaving 7 bases between them. Germline loops: CDR1 SGHTA, CDR2 FQGNSA. There are 14 residues in the CDR3. The CDR3 loop reads CASSLVDSSYEQYF. The CDR3 region has the DNA TGTGCCAGCAGCTTAGTGGACAGCTCCTACGAGCAGTACTTC.

This clone appeared a single time. The J gene is TRBJ2-5, the V gene TRBV3-1 (or the pseudogene TRBV3-2); TRBD2 matches 12 bases. V shed 1 base, J shed 5 bases, and the junction held 8 bases outside the gene matches. CDR1 LGHDT and CDR2 YNNKEL come from the germline V gene (reference sequence). The CDR3 is made up of 17 amino acids. The CDR3 nucleotides read TGTGCCAGCAGCCAAGCTAAACTAGCGGGAGGAGGGGAGACCCAGTACTTC. Translation gives CASSQAKLAGGGETQYF.

The CDR3 bases are TGTGCCAGCAGCCTTGGACAGAGCGCTCAAGAGACCCAGTACTTC. Protein: CASSLGQSAQETQYF. The V gene is TRBV7-9, the J gene TRBJ2-5; TRBD1 might be the D (6 bases). Trimming shortened V by 5 bases and J by 2 bases, and 15 bases separated the two germline ends. This CDR3 is 15 amino acids long. In germline, CDR1 is SEHNR, CDR2 FQNEAQ (reference sequence).

This chain connects TRBV6-2 or TRBV6-3 to TRBJ2-5, with TRBD2 matching 15 bases. With 5 bases clipped from V and 4 bases from J, the junction kept 5 bases outside the gene matches. The CDR3 is 16 residues long. Germline V lookup: CDR1 MNHEY, CDR2 SVGEGT. CDR3 coding DNA: TGTGCCAGCAGTCTTGGACTAGCGGGGGGGTTAGAGACCCAGTACTTC. Residues: CASSLGLAGGLETQYF.

J is TRBJ2-1 and V is TRBV19; a possible D gene is TRBD2 (7 bases). The CDR3 consists of 15 residues. The germline gives CDR1 LNHDA, CDR2 SQIVND (reference sequence). Trimming took off 6 bases at V and 8 bases at J, with 20 bases between the two ends. CDR3 loop: CASSPQGRAGDEQFF. CDR3 in DNA: TGTGCCAGTAGCCCTCAGGGGCGGGCGGGGGATGAGCAGTTCTTC. Complete variable domain (other parts from reference TRBV19 and TRBJ2-1): DGGITQSPKYLFRKEGQNVTLSCEQNLNHDAMYWYRQDPGQGLRLIYYSQIVNDFQKGDIAEGYSVSREKKESFPLTVTSAQKNPTAFYLCASSPQGRAGDEQFFGPGTRLTVL.

This clone was picked up one time. In DNA form, the CDR3 reads TGTGCCATCAGCCGGCCGGACAGGGGAAGGTACGAGCAGTACTTC. Its protein is CAISRPDRGRYEQYF. The chain links TRBV10-3 to TRBJ2-7; 9 bases align to TRBD1. The CDR3 totals 15 residues. The junction had 10 bases not matched to a gene; V was cut back by 6 bases and J by 4 bases. Germline assignment: CDR1 ENHRY and CDR2 SYGVKD.

The V and J genes are TRBV29-1 and TRBJ1-1; maybe TRBD1 (5 bases). This CDR3 comprises 13 residues. V was cut by 3 bases and J by 4 bases, with 12 bases left in between. CDR1 is SQVTM, CDR2 ANQGSEA, per germline. CDR3 sequence (DNA): TGCAGCGTTGAGGGCAGGGCGCGCACTGAAGCTTTCTTT. It specifies CSVEGRARTEAFF.

The V call is TRBV7-9, the J call TRBJ1-1; 10 positions match TRBD1. CDR1 and CDR2 from the germline V gene are SEHNR and FQNEAQ (reference sequence). The trim removed 5 bases at V and 3 bases at J, leaving 9 bases unmatched. This CDR3 contains 16 residues. The chain's CDR3 is CASSTRTGGDDTEAFF. CDR3 DNA: TGTGCCAGCAGCACGCGGACAGGGGGGGACGACACTGAAGCTTTCTTT.

This chain joins TRBV5-4 and TRBJ1-2; D is possibly TRBD1 (6 bases). CDR1 and CDR2 (germline): SGHNT, YYREEE (reference sequence). V shed 4 bases and J shed 6 bases, with 19 bases lying between them. This CDR3 comprises 15 residues. CDR3 region: CASSLRRGGGDGYTF. The CDR3 DNA sequence: TGTGCCAGCAGCCTCCGCCGGGGAGGGGGGGATGGCTACACCTTC.

This chain uses TRBV3-1 (or the pseudogene TRBV3-2) with TRBJ1-4; no clear D. The CDR3 runs 15 residues. The germline gives CDR1 LGHDT, CDR2 YNNKEL (reference sequence). Trimming took off 1 base at V and 8 bases at J, with 14 bases between the two ends. CDR3 loop: CASSQVGGQGEKLFF. The CDR3 DNA reads TGTGCCAGCAGCCAAGTGGGAGGGCAAGGGGAAAAACTGTTTTTT.

This clone was detected only a few times. The V gene is TRBV4-1, the J gene TRBJ1-2; the match to TRBD1 covers 7 bases. This CDR3 has 17 residues. In germline, CDR1 is MGHRA, CDR2 YSYEKL. J lost 3 bases, V lost 1 base, and 11 bases had no gene match. CDR3 amino acids: CASSQVGERTGYYGYTF. CDR3 nucleotides: TGCGCCAGCAGCCAAGTGGGGGAGAGGACAGGCTACTATGGCTACACCTTC.

This chain uses TRBV9 with TRBJ2-5; TRBD2 matches 12 bases. Trimming removed 4 bases from V and 2 bases from J; junction bases left unmatched: 3. The germline V gene encodes CDR1 SGDLS and CDR2 YYNGEE. The CDR3 runs to 15 residues. The CDR3 region has the DNA TGTGCCAGCAGCATCGGACTAGCGGGGCAAGAGACCCAGTACTTC. It yields the protein CASSIGLAGQETQYF. Full variable domain (remainder filled in from reference TRBV9 and TRBJ2-5): DSGVTQTPKHLITATGQRVTLRCSPRSGDLSVYWYQQSLDQGLQFLIQYYNGEERAKGNILERFSAQQFPDLHSELNLSSLELGDSALYFCASSIGLAGQETQYFGPGTRLLVL.

The V and J genes are TRBV2 and TRBJ2-7; TRBD1 might be the D (6 bases). The length of the CDR3 is 13 residues. Trimming stripped 6 bases from V and 1 base from J, with 10 bases between. The V gene's germline CDR1 is SNHLY and CDR2 FYNNEI. CDR3 in amino acids: CASSADRSYEQYF. The CDR3 bases are TGTGCCAGCAGCGCAGACAGGTCCTACGAGCAGTACTTC.

V usage is TRBV7-2 and J usage is TRBJ1-6; D possibly corresponds to TRBD1 (5 bases). Germline CDR1 is SGHTA and CDR2 is FQGNSA. Between the trimmed V and J ends, which lost 4 bases and 7 bases, there was a span of 14 bases. CDR3 length equals 15 residues. In nucleotides, the CDR3 is TGTGCCAGCAGCTCCTGGGGCGCGGGGAATTCACCCCTCCACTTT. Encoded protein: CASSSWGAGNSPLHF. The full variable domain, its missing parts supplied by reference TRBV7-2 and TRBJ1-6, is GAGVSQSPSNKVTEKGKDVELRCDPISGHTALYWYRQSLGQGLEFLIYFQGNSAPDKSGLPSDRFSAERTGGSVSTLTIQRTQQEDSAVYLCASSSWGAGNSPLHFGNGTRLTVT.